The 8 T cell receptor beta chains reported below all come from one sample, sequenced in a study of cytomegalovirus exposure and HLA in healthy donors. Vbeta (60) and Jbeta (13) primers were used in the PCR. Assay used: immunoSEQ multiplex PCR; TCRdb lists only in-frame clones, some missing. This sample has fewer than 250,000 clones, with about 74% found just once. Source material: PBMCs. The receptors derive from a man aged 35-49 years in good health and CMV-seronegative.

This rearrangement joins TRBV5-4 to TRBJ2-7, with 7 nucleotides matching TRBD2. Losses at the gene ends were 1 base for V and 7 bases for J; bases not matched to a gene: 8. The CDR3 consists of 14 residues. Germline V gene lookup returns CDR1 SGHNT and CDR2 YYREEE (reference sequence). The CDR3 protein is CASSLSGTAFEQYF. Here the CDR3 DNA reads TGTGCCAGCAGCTTGAGCGGGACTGCATTTGAGCAGTACTTC.

The chain recombines TRBV4-1 with TRBJ2-5; D unclear. The CDR3 runs to 15 residues. The germline CDR1 and CDR2 sequences are MGHRA and YSYEKL. Deletions cut 0 bases from V and 1 base from J, with 9 bases between. CDR3 amino acids: CASSQEGSLQETQYF. DNA for the CDR3: TGCGCCAGCAGCCAAGAGGGCAGTCTCCAAGAGACCCAGTACTTC.

V gene TRBV19 combines with J gene TRBJ1-2; a possible D gene is TRBD1 (6 bases). The CDR3 contains 16 residues. Per the germline V gene, CDR1 is LNHDA and CDR2 is SQIVND (reference sequence). Trimming shortened V by 5 bases and J by 2 bases, and 18 bases separated the two germline ends. The CDR3 loop is CASSVSSYRENYGYTF. The CDR3 DNA follows: TGTGCCAGTAGTGTCTCCTCTTACAGGGAAAACTATGGCTACACCTTC.

This clone occurred a few times. The chain is built from TRBV7-2 and TRBJ1-2; D is perhaps TRBD1 (5 bases). V gave up 5 bases and J gave up 4 bases, with 14 bases separating them. The CDR3 has 14 residues. Germline V CDR1 and CDR2: SGHTA, FQGNSA. In DNA form, the CDR3 reads TGTGCCAGCAGCCGAGGGGAGGGGAGCTATGGCTACACCTTC. It is translated as CASSRGEGSYGYTF.

The genes are TRBV4-3 and TRBJ2-7; tentative D call: TRBD1 (6 bases). Trimming cost V 8 bases and J 6 bases, with 17 bases left between them. This CDR3 region has 13 residues. Germline V lookup: CDR1 LGHNA, CDR2 YSLEER. CDR3 protein: CASARGSRTEQYF. In DNA form, the CDR3 reads TGCGCCAGCGCCAGGGGTAGTAGGACCGAGCAGTACTTC.

The rearrangement joins TRBV2 to TRBJ1-2; D call uncertain. In germline, CDR1 is SNHLY, CDR2 FYNNEI. There are 14 residues in the CDR3. Trimming shortened V by 1 base and J by 3 bases, and 9 bases separated the two germline ends. The CDR3: CASSEVAGHYGYTF. DNA of the CDR3: TGTGCCAGCAGTGAAGTAGCCGGTCACTATGGCTACACCTTC.

This chain uses TRBV6-1 with TRBJ1-5; the match to TRBD1 covers 7 bases. Trimming took 2 bases from V and 1 from J; bases not matched to a gene: 5. This CDR3 comprises 16 residues. From germline, CDR1 is MNHNS and CDR2 SASEGT. This CDR3 reads CASSERGLRSNQPQHF. The CDR3 coding sequence is TGTGCCAGCAGTGAAAGGGGGCTTAGAAGCAATCAGCCCCAGCATTTT.

A single count supports this clone. The chain combines TRBV4-1 with TRBJ2-4, with 9 bases lining up with TRBD1. J lost 4 bases, V lost 3 bases, and 7 bases had no gene match. CDR3 length equals 16 residues. Germline CDR1 reads MGHRA; CDR2 reads YSYEKL. The CDR3 DNA follows: TGCGCCAGCAGCCAGGTGCCGGGACAGGGAAAAAACATTCAGTACTTC. Encoded protein: CASSQVPGQGKNIQYF.